Sequencing of this T cell receptor beta chain was carried out in a study of blood T cell repertoires in COVID-19. Profiled with immunoSEQ multiplex PCR; TCRdb holds only in-frame clones, not every one. Of approximately 280,000 clones in the sample, roughly 89% were seen once. The clonotype was recovered from a man aged 45-65 years with acute or convalescent COVID-19. Sequencing used peripheral blood.

The CDR3 DNA sequence: TGCAGTTTAGGGGAGAACACTGAAGCTTTCTTT. It encodes CSLGENTEAFF. The chain has TRBV29-1 and TRBJ1-1; a weak D match, TRBD1 (5 bases). The length of the CDR3 is 11 residues. Germline-derived CDR1 and CDR2 are SQVTM and ANQGSEA.